The next 13 T cell receptor beta chains were all read from a single sample in a study of T cell responses to AZD1222 COVID-19 vaccine. Assay used: immunoSEQ multiplex PCR; TCRdb lists only in-frame clones, some missing. The table shows approximately 150,000 clones, with roughly 86% occurring only once. The source material was peripheral blood, sampled 28 days after the second dose of the MenACWY control vaccine. The receptors were sampled from an adult who received the MenACWY meningococcal vaccine as a control.

The rearrangement joins TRBV4-3 to TRBJ2-1; no reliable D call. V lost 1 base, J lost 13 bases, and 8 bases lay in between. The CDR3 length is 11 residues. Germline V gives CDR1 LGHNA, CDR2 YSLEER. CDR3 nucleotides: TGCGCCAGCAGCCAAGGGGCAGAACAGTTCTTC. It codes for CASSQGAEQFF.

V usage is TRBV5-6 and J usage is TRBJ2-2; D remains unclear. The germline CDR1 and CDR2 sequences are SGHDT and YYEEEE. The CDR3 spans 15 residues. V was trimmed by 4 bases and J by 6 bases, leaving 16 bases between them. The CDR3 reads CASSRTTLISGELFF. The CDR3 bases are TGTGCCAGCAGCAGAACTACACTGATCTCCGGGGAGCTGTTTTTT.

This chain links TRBV14 with TRBJ2-1, with D unclear. This CDR3 has 16 amino acids. Germline values: CDR1 SGHDN, CDR2 FVKESK. V was shortened by 5 bases and J by 4 bases, with 18 bases between the two germline ends. CDR3 nucleotide sequence: TGTGCCAGCAGCTACTTCCGCGAGACGCTATACAATGAGCAGTTCTTC. Translated, it gives CASSYFRETLYNEQFF.

The chain employs TRBV30 and TRBJ1-3, with a possible D match to TRBD1 (5 bases). Germline CDR1 GTSNPN, CDR2 SVGIG (reference sequence). The ends were cut back, 2 bases at V and 3 bases at J, with 8 bases in the middle. The CDR3 consists of 13 residues. CDR3 bases: TGTGCCTGGAGTATTCAGGGTGGAAACACCATATATTTT. Protein product: CAWSIQGGNTIYF.

The V gene is TRBV5-5, the J gene TRBJ1-5; no clear D gene. Germline V gene lookup returns CDR1 SGHKS and CDR2 YYEKEE (reference sequence). V lost 0 bases and J lost 9, with 13 bases in between. This CDR3 is 14 amino acids long. The CDR3 is CASSLGIATAPQHF. The CDR3 DNA is TGTGCCAGCAGCTTGGGGATAGCGACGGCGCCCCAGCATTTT.

The V call is TRBV11-2, the J call TRBJ2-2; 9 bases map to TRBD2. The ends lost 1 base at V and 7 bases at J; junction bases unmatched: 7. This CDR3 has 16 amino acids. The V gene's germline CDR1 is SGHAT and CDR2 FQNNGV. The CDR3 coding sequence is TGTGCCAGCAGCTTAGTCGCAGCGGGAGGAATCGGGGAGCTGTTTTTT. Protein sequence: CASSLVAAGGIGELFF.

This chain uses TRBV7-6 with TRBJ2-3; TRBD2 might be the D (6 bases). The CDR3 spans 15 residues. V was cut by 4 bases and J by 4 bases, with 15 bases left in between. The germline V gene has CDR1 SGHVS and CDR2 FNYEAQ. DNA of the CDR3: TGTGCCAGCAGCTCACGGCCGGGAGCCCCAGATACGCAGTATTTT. As protein: CASSSRPGAPDTQYF. Using reference TRBV7-6 and TRBJ2-3 for the parts outside the CDR3, the full variable domain is GAGVSQSPRYKVTKRGQDVALRCDPISGHVSLYWYRQALGQGPEFLTYFNYEAQQDKSGLPNDRFSAERPEGSISTLTIQRTEQRDSAMYRCASSSRPGAPDTQYFGPGTRLTVL.

The chain is built from TRBV28 and TRBJ1-5; tentatively, D is TRBD1 (5 bases). The V gene's germline CDR1 is MDHEN and CDR2 SYDVKM. Trimming cost V 1 base and J 7 bases, with 8 bases left between them. This CDR3 region has 13 residues. The CDR3 DNA reads TGTGCCAGCAGTTTATCAGGGAGCCAGCCCCAGCATTTT. Amino acids: CASSLSGSQPQHF.

The chain recombines TRBV3-1 (or the pseudogene TRBV3-2) with TRBJ2-3; weak D call: TRBD2 (5 bases). Germline V lookup: CDR1 LGHDT, CDR2 YNNKEL (reference sequence). This CDR3 has 12 amino acids. The V end was cut by 7 bases, the J end by 1 base, with 6 bases between. CDR3: CASNSGTDTQYF. For the CDR3, the DNA is TGTGCCAGCAATAGCGGCACAGATACGCAGTATTTT.

The V and J genes are TRBV5-1 and TRBJ1-1; D perhaps matches TRBD1 (5 bases). V was shortened by 2 bases and J by 0 bases, with 8 bases between the two germline ends. The CDR3 runs to 14 residues. Per germline, CDR1 SGHRS and CDR2 YFSETQ. This CDR3 reads CASSLRTMNTEAFF. The CDR3 bases are TGCGCCAGCAGCTTAAGGACAATGAACACTGAAGCTTTCTTT. Drawing the rest from reference TRBV5-1 and TRBJ1-1, the complete variable domain is KAGVTQTPRYLIKTRGQQVTLSCSPISGHRSVSWYQQTPGQGLQFLFEYFSETQRNKGNFPGRFSGRQFSNSRSEMNVSTLELGDSALYLCASSLRTMNTEAFFGQGTRLTVV.

This chain links TRBV30 with TRBJ1-1; a possible D gene is TRBD1 (5 bases). The CDR3 is 16 amino acids. Germline CDR1 and CDR2: GTSNPN and SVGIG (reference sequence). Trimming took off 2 bases at V and 0 bases at J, with 16 bases between the two ends. The DNA for the CDR3 is TGTGCCTGGAGTTACCGGGGACCTCAACTGAACACTGAAGCTTTCTTT. As protein: CAWSYRGPQLNTEAFF.

V is TRBV19 and J is TRBJ1-2, with 7 bases matching TRBD1. The CDR3 is 13 amino acids. Trimming at V came to 3 bases and at J to 3 bases, leaving 1 base not matched to a gene. CDR1 and CDR2 from the germline V gene are LNHDA and SQIVND (reference sequence). CDR3 region: CASSIGQDYGYTF. The CDR3, as DNA: TGTGCCAGTAGTATCGGACAGGACTATGGCTACACCTTC.

On this clone itself: The junction and the germline gene differ at one end; a read error may be behind it. The gene calls are TRBV27 and TRBJ2-1; 8 positions agree with TRBD1. The CDR3 runs 14 residues. Germline V lookup: CDR1 MNHEY, CDR2 SMNVEV (reference sequence). The CDR3 here is CASRGQVSHNEQFF. CDR3 nucleotide sequence: TGTGCCAGCAGGGGACAGGTCTCCCACAATGAGCAGTTCTTC.